This T cell receptor beta chain was sequenced in a study of T cell responses to AZD1222 COVID-19 vaccine. Study outcomes and limitations: Baseline serostatus was positive in only six AZD1222 recipients. White British donors predominated, females outnumbered males, and clonal diversity was possibly underestimated.

V shed 6 bases and J 2 bases; nucleotides not matched to a gene: 7. There are 13 residues in the CDR3. From germline, CDR1 is GTSNPN and CDR2 SVGIG (reference sequence). Measured with immunoSEQ multiplex PCR; TCRdb has only the in-frame clones, and not every one. The table shows around 95,000 clones, with 88% occurring only once. In the case of this clone: No antigen is known for it.

This chain joins TRBV30 and TRBJ2-7, with 7 bases that match TRBD2. This TCR was recovered from an adult in good health. The sequenced sample was peripheral blood, obtained on day 0 of AZD1222 vaccination. The CDR3 DNA is TGTGCCTGTTCTGGCGGGAGTACCTACGAGCAGTACTTC. Protein: CACSGGSTYEQYF.